A selection of T cell receptor beta chains follows, all from one sample in a study of cytomegalovirus exposure and HLA in healthy donors. TCRdb's copy holds only in-frame clones and misses some; the assay was immunoSEQ multiplex PCR. Of some 180,000 clones listed, 80% to 85% are singletons. What was sequenced was PBMCs. Receptors originate from a woman between 18 and 30 years old in good health and CMV-seronegative. Both conserved end residues are part of each CDR3. The order of the fields is V gene, J gene, clone size, D gene, CDR3 protein, CDR3 DNA. The D gene is left open where the match is weak. Size is omitted from some rows. Given values are once, few, many or a class for expanded clones.

v_gene: TRBV7-9; j_gene: TRBJ2-1; abundance: .; d_gene: TRBD2; CDR3aa: CASSWDERDWYYEQFF; CDR3nt: TGTGCCAGCAGCTGGGACGAGCGGGATTGGTACTATGAGCAGTTCTTC
v_gene: TRBV6-1; j_gene: TRBJ1-5; abundance: .; d_gene: .; CDR3aa: CASSAGHTSNQPQHF; CDR3nt: TGTGCCAGCAGTGCGGGACATACTAGCAATCAGCCCCAGCATTTT
v_gene: TRBV4-3; j_gene: TRBJ2-3; abundance: .; d_gene: .; CDR3aa: CASSQGAGAPSTDTQYF; CDR3nt: TGCGCCAGCAGCCAAGGGGCAGGGGCCCCGTCCACAGATACGCAGTATTTT
v_gene: TRBV30; j_gene: TRBJ1-1; abundance: .; d_gene: .; CDR3aa: CAWSTWTAMNTEAFF; CDR3nt: TGTGCCTGGAGTACTTGGACAGCCATGAACACTGAAGCTTTCTTT
v_gene: TRBV7-9; j_gene: TRBJ2-5; abundance: once; d_gene: .; CDR3aa: CSSRLPVRGREEETQYF; CDR3nt: TGTTCCAGCCGACTGCCAGTAAGGGGGCGGGAGGAGGAGACCCAGTACTTC
v_gene: TRBV9; j_gene: TRBJ1-1; abundance: few; d_gene: .; CDR3aa: CASSLLTTEAFF; CDR3nt: TGTGCCAGCAGTCTACTAACCACTGAAGCTTTCTTT
v_gene: TRBV29-1; j_gene: TRBJ2-7; abundance: .; d_gene: .; CDR3aa: CSVEGELDRSGVGEQYF; CDR3nt: TGCAGCGTTGAAGGGGAACTCGACAGGTCGGGCGTGGGCGAGCAGTACTTC
v_gene: TRBV15; j_gene: TRBJ2-7; abundance: many; d_gene: TRBD2; CDR3aa: CATSPKTSGAYEQYF; CDR3nt: TGTGCCACCAGCCCTAAGACTAGCGGGGCGTACGAGCAGTACTTC
v_gene: TRBV9; j_gene: TRBJ2-1; abundance: once; d_gene: .; CDR3aa: CASSSSVGSGYREDNEQFF; CDR3nt: TGTGCCAGCAGCTCATCCGTGGGTAGCGGGTACAGGGAAGACAATGAGCAGTTCTTC
v_gene: TRBV5-6; j_gene: TRBJ2-7; abundance: .; d_gene: .; CDR3aa: CASSHRGNGPTPYEQYF; CDR3nt: TGTGCCAGCAGCCACCGGGGGAACGGTCCTACTCCCTACGAGCAGTACTTC
v_gene: TRBV11-2; j_gene: TRBJ2-1; abundance: .; d_gene: .; CDR3aa: CASSPSSGGEQFF; CDR3nt: TGTGCCAGCAGCCCCTCCTCGGGTGGTGAGCAGTTCTTC
v_gene: TRBV18; j_gene: TRBJ1-1; abundance: .; d_gene: TRBD1; CDR3aa: CASSRRMTGSDFDTEAFF; CDR3nt: TGTGCCAGCTCACGGCGAATGACAGGGTCGGATTTCGACACTGAAGCTTTCTTT
v_gene: TRBV7-9; j_gene: TRBJ2-5; abundance: .; d_gene: .; CDR3aa: CASSWRAMETQYF; CDR3nt: TGTGCCAGCAGCTGGAGAGCGATGGAGACCCAGTACTTC
v_gene: TRBV5-8; j_gene: TRBJ2-5; abundance: .; d_gene: .; CDR3aa: CASSLEGVPAQYF; CDR3nt: TGTGCCAGCAGCTTGGAAGGGGTCCCGGCCCAGTACTTC
v_gene: TRBV2; j_gene: TRBJ2-5; abundance: .; d_gene: .; CDR3aa: CASSEGREVWETQYF; CDR3nt: TGTGCCAGCAGTGAAGGGCGGGAAGTTTGGGAGACCCAGTACTTC
v_gene: TRBV10-2; j_gene: TRBJ2-1; abundance: .; d_gene: .; CDR3aa: CASSASRVSYNEQFF; CDR3nt: TGCGCCAGCAGTGCGAGCAGGGTGTCCTACAATGAGCAGTTCTTC
v_gene: TRBV7-6; j_gene: TRBJ2-7; abundance: few; d_gene: .; CDR3aa: CASSSIIGQYSEQYF; CDR3nt: TGTGCCAGCAGCTCCATAATAGGACAGTATTCCGAGCAGTACTTC
v_gene: TRBV6-1; j_gene: TRBJ2-4; abundance: once; d_gene: .; CDR3aa: CASDLGGGKNVQYF; CDR3nt: TGTGCCAGTGACCTCGGGGGTGGAAAAAACGTTCAGTACTTC
v_gene: TRBV7-2; j_gene: TRBJ2-3; abundance: .; d_gene: TRBD1; CDR3aa: CASSPRTGGASDTQYF; CDR3nt: TGTGCCAGCAGCCCTCGGACAGGGGGCGCGTCAGATACGCAGTATTTT
v_gene: TRBV27; j_gene: TRBJ1-2; abundance: .; d_gene: TRBD1; CDR3aa: CASSPLGTGWGYTF; CDR3nt: TGTGCCAGCAGTCCTCTCGGGACAGGGTGGGGCTACACCTTC
v_gene: TRBV20-1; j_gene: TRBJ1-1; abundance: .; d_gene: .; CDR3aa: CRARLNTEAFF; CDR3nt: TGCAGGGCACGCTTGAACACTGAAGCTTTCTTT
v_gene: TRBV2; j_gene: TRBJ2-7; abundance: .; d_gene: .; CDR3aa: CASTVYPNEQYF; CDR3nt: TGTGCCAGCACCGTGTATCCTAACGAGCAGTACTTC
v_gene: TRBV7-9; j_gene: TRBJ2-3; abundance: .; d_gene: .; CDR3aa: CASSPRGPDTQYF; CDR3nt: TGTGCCAGCAGTCCCCGGGGTCCAGATACGCAGTATTTT
v_gene: TRBV6-1; j_gene: TRBJ1-2; abundance: .; d_gene: TRBD1; CDR3aa: CASSEDTGAAHGYTF; CDR3nt: TGTGCCAGCAGTGAAGATACAGGGGCGGCCCATGGCTACACCTTC
v_gene: TRBV6-5; j_gene: TRBJ1-3; abundance: once; d_gene: .; CDR3aa: CASRGGGSGNTIYF; CDR3nt: TGTGCCAGCAGGGGCGGGGGCTCTGGAAACACCATATATTTT
v_gene: TRBV6-5; j_gene: TRBJ2-1; abundance: .; d_gene: TRBD2; CDR3aa: CASYPWAGAANEQFF; CDR3nt: TGTGCCAGCTATCCATGGGCGGGAGCGGCCAATGAGCAGTTCTTC
v_gene: TRBV7-9; j_gene: TRBJ2-3; abundance: .; d_gene: TRBD2; CDR3aa: CASSLALSGRADTQYF; CDR3nt: TGTGCCAGCAGCTTAGCCCTCAGCGGGAGAGCAGATACGCAGTATTTT
v_gene: TRBV19; j_gene: TRBJ2-1; abundance: .; d_gene: .; CDR3aa: CATQPPGVSYNEQFF; CDR3nt: TGTGCCACACAACCGCCGGGAGTTTCCTACAATGAGCAGTTCTTC
v_gene: TRBV7-9; j_gene: TRBJ1-1; abundance: .; d_gene: .; CDR3aa: CASSPGLEAFF; CDR3nt: TGTGCCAGCAGCCCGGGACTGGAAGCTTTCTTT
v_gene: TRBV19; j_gene: TRBJ2-7; abundance: few; d_gene: .; CDR3aa: CASSIGPGRTRYEQYF; CDR3nt: TGTGCCAGTAGTATCGGTCCCGGGCGGACTCGGTACGAGCAGTACTTC
v_gene: TRBV2; j_gene: TRBJ2-1; abundance: .; d_gene: TRBD2; CDR3aa: CASLLAGDNEQFF; CDR3nt: TGTGCCAGTCTATTAGCGGGAGACAATGAGCAGTTCTTC
v_gene: TRBV7-2; j_gene: TRBJ2-1; abundance: .; d_gene: .; CDR3aa: CASSWSSYNEQFF; CDR3nt: TGTGCCAGCAGCTGGAGCTCCTACAATGAGCAGTTCTTC
v_gene: TRBV5-4; j_gene: TRBJ1-2; abundance: .; d_gene: TRBD1; CDR3aa: CASSPDRDFYGYTF; CDR3nt: TGTGCCAGCAGCCCGGACAGGGACTTCTATGGCTACACCTTC
v_gene: TRBV19; j_gene: TRBJ2-1; abundance: .; d_gene: TRBD2; CDR3aa: CASSIDSGRGYNEQFF; CDR3nt: TGTGCCAGTAGTATAGATAGCGGGAGGGGTTACAATGAGCAGTTCTTC
v_gene: TRBV27; j_gene: TRBJ1-2; abundance: once; d_gene: TRBD1; CDR3aa: CASSLLSPGQGFIDNYGYTF; CDR3nt: TGTGCCAGCAGTTTATTGTCTCCGGGACAGGGATTTATCGATAACTATGGCTACACCTTC
v_gene: TRBV4-3; j_gene: TRBJ1-2; abundance: .; d_gene: .; CDR3aa: CASSQDGGNYGYTF; CDR3nt: TGCGCCAGCAGCCAAGATGGTGGCAATTATGGCTACACCTTC
v_gene: TRBV7-2; j_gene: TRBJ1-1; abundance: .; d_gene: .; CDR3aa: CASSSRVRNTEAFF; CDR3nt: TGTGCCAGCAGCTCCAGGGTGCGGAACACTGAAGCTTTCTTT
v_gene: TRBV4-2; j_gene: TRBJ2-1; abundance: .; d_gene: TRBD2; CDR3aa: CASSPTTSGRFDEQFF; CDR3nt: TGTGCCAGCAGCCCGACTACTAGCGGGAGGTTCGATGAGCAGTTCTTC
v_gene: TRBV5-6; j_gene: TRBJ2-7; abundance: .; d_gene: TRBD2; CDR3aa: CASSLGGGGSYEQYF; CDR3nt: TGTGCCAGCAGCTTGGGCGGGGGAGGTTCCTACGAGCAGTACTTC
v_gene: TRBV6-6; j_gene: TRBJ1-2; abundance: .; d_gene: .; CDR3aa: CASSYSGVYGYTF; CDR3nt: TGTGCCAGCAGTTACTCAGGGGTCTATGGCTACACCTTC
v_gene: TRBV28; j_gene: TRBJ2-7; abundance: .; d_gene: TRBD2; CDR3aa: CASGGGGSRTYEQYF; CDR3nt: TGTGCCAGCGGGGGCGGGGGGAGCCGAACCTACGAGCAGTACTTC
v_gene: TRBV11-2; j_gene: TRBJ1-2; abundance: .; d_gene: .; CDR3aa: CASSLSGDYGYTF; CDR3nt: TGTGCCAGCAGCTTATCAGGCGACTATGGCTACACCTTC
v_gene: TRBV9; j_gene: TRBJ2-2; abundance: .; d_gene: .; CDR3aa: CASSVYSGELFF; CDR3nt: TGTGCCAGCAGCGTTTATTCCGGGGAGCTGTTTTTT